The 29 T cell receptor beta chains reported below all come from one sample, sequenced in a study of pediatric ulcerative colitis. During colonoscopy, one to two rectal pinch biopsies were collected. TCRdb's table, derived via immunoSEQ multiplex PCR, lists solely in-frame clones and lacks some. The data hold over 20,000 clones, with approximately 74% observed a single time. Sequenced material: gut tissue. These receptors originate from a boy aged 5-17 years with severe ulcerative colitis.

This chain uses TRBV2 with TRBJ2-1, with 9 bases lining up with TRBD2. Germline V gene sequence: CDR1 SNHLY, CDR2 FYNNEI. V shed 4 bases and J 6 bases; nucleotides not matched to a gene: 4. The CDR3 consists of 14 residues. The CDR3 spells CASSGGTSFNEQFF. The CDR3 DNA sequence: TGTGCCAGCAGTGGGGGGACTAGCTTCAATGAGCAGTTCTTC.

In this sample, this clone turned up a few times. This rearrangement joins TRBV7-2 to TRBJ2-7; the match to TRBD2 covers 7 bases. With V trimmed by 5 bases and J by 1 base, 5 bases remained unmatched. Germline CDR1 reads SGHTA; CDR2 reads FQGNSA. The CDR3 is made up of 14 amino acids. CDR3 coding DNA: TGTGCCAGCAGCCCTAATAGCGGGTCCTACGAGCAGTACTTC. Its translation is CASSPNSGSYEQYF. Supplemented by reference TRBV7-2 and TRBJ2-7, the full variable domain reads GAGVSQSPSNKVTEKGKDVELRCDPISGHTALYWYRQSLGQGLEFLIYFQGNSAPDKSGLPSDRFSAERTGGSVSTLTIQRTQQEDSAVYLCASSPNSGSYEQYFGPGTRLTVT.

This clone was counted a few times. The CDR3 here is CASSYSKGDFSPLHF. In DNA form, the CDR3 reads TGTGCCAGCAGTTACTCGAAGGGAGACTTTTCACCCCTCCACTTT. V and J are TRBV6-5 and TRBJ1-6; unclear D gene. The CDR3 spans 15 residues. V was pared by 0 bases and J by 9 bases, with 12 bases between. CDR1 MNHEY and CDR2 SVGAGI come from the germline V gene.

This clone was detected only once. CDR3 sequence: CAWTGKGLDDEKLFF. The CDR3 region has the DNA TGTGCCTGGACGGGGAAAGGCTTGGACGATGAAAAACTGTTTTTT. The chain employs TRBV30 and TRBJ1-4; D is undetermined. V lost 4 bases and J 6 bases, leaving 18 bases between the germline ends. Germline CDR1 and CDR2: GTSNPN and SVGIG (reference sequence). The CDR3 has 15 amino acids.

The rearrangement uses TRBV29-1 and TRBJ1-2, with unresolved D. CDR3 size: 12 residues. V was cut by 5 bases and J by 6 bases, with 13 bases left in between. Germline values: CDR1 SQVTM, CDR2 ANQGSEA. The CDR3 region has the DNA TGCAGCGTTAACGTTGATCCAAATGGCTACACCTTC. It is translated as CSVNVDPNGYTF. The complete variable domain, with remaining parts taken from reference TRBV29-1 and TRBJ1-2, reads SAVISQKPSRDICQRGTSLTIQCQVDSQVTMMFWYRQQPGQSLTLIATANQGSEATYESGFVIDKFPISRPNLTFSTLTVSNMSPEDSSIYLCSVNVDPNGYTFGSGTRLTVV.

The J gene is TRBJ1-5, the V gene TRBV4-3; D not certain. The CDR3 contains 17 residues. The V end lost 0 bases, the J end lost 5 bases, and 17 bases lay between the germline ends. Germline V gene sequence: CDR1 LGHNA, CDR2 YSLEER. CDR3 region: CASSQEWPSFPDQPQHF. The CDR3 region has the DNA TGCGCCAGCAGCCAAGAATGGCCTTCTTTCCCCGATCAGCCCCAGCATTTT.

A few counts support this clone. The chain is built from TRBV10-3 and TRBJ1-1; perhaps TRBD1 as D (6 bases). CDR1 is ENHRY and CDR2 is SYGVKD in the germline V gene. V shed 4 bases and J shed 2 bases, with 8 bases lying between them. The CDR3 has 13 residues. The CDR3 loop reads CAISADSNTEAFF. As DNA, the CDR3 is TGTGCCATCAGTGCGGACAGCAACACTGAAGCTTTCTTT.

The chain is built from TRBV4-1 and TRBJ1-1; D not certain. The ends were cut back, 1 base at V and 0 bases at J, with 21 bases in the middle. CDR3 length: 19 residues. Germline CDR1 is MGHRA and CDR2 is YSYEKL. The CDR3 bases are TGCGCCAGCAGCCAAGGTAATTCTGGGCCGGTAAACATGAACACTGAAGCTTTCTTT. This encodes CASSQGNSGPVNMNTEAFF.

The chain carries TRBV19 and TRBJ1-5; D not certain. Germline V gene data show CDR1 as LNHDA and CDR2 as SQIVND (reference sequence). V shed 2 bases and J shed 7 bases, with 9 bases lying between them. This CDR3 contains 13 residues. CDR3 sequence: CASSIPGIQPQHF. CDR3 DNA: TGTGCCAGTAGTATACCCGGAATCCAGCCCCAGCATTTT. The entire variable domain, with the rest obtained from reference TRBV19 and TRBJ1-5, is as follows: DGGITQSPKYLFRKEGQNVTLSCEQNLNHDAMYWYRQDPGQGLRLIYYSQIVNDFQKGDIAEGYSVSREKKESFPLTVTSAQKNPTAFYLCASSIPGIQPQHFGDGTRLSIL.

V usage is TRBV16 and J usage is TRBJ1-2; 7 bases line up with TRBD1. The V and J ends lost 4 bases and 8 bases, in that order; junction bases with no gene match: 10. Germline CDR1 KGHSY, CDR2 FQNENV. CDR3 length: 14 amino acids. Here the CDR3 DNA reads TGTGCCAGCAGCCCAAGACAGGGTGAATACGGCTACACCTTC. Translation gives CASSPRQGEYGYTF. The entire variable domain, with the rest obtained from reference TRBV16 and TRBJ1-2, is as follows: GEEVAQTPKHLVRGEGQKAKLYCAPIKGHSYVFWYQQVLKNEFKFLISFQNENVFDETGMPKERFSAKCLPNSPCSLEIQATKLEDSAVYFCASSPRQGEYGYTFGSGTRLTVV.

This chain joins TRBV4-3 and TRBJ2-2, with no clear D. Trimming pared 4 bases from V and 2 bases from J, leaving 8 bases between. The CDR3 totals 14 residues. Germline CDR1 is LGHNA and CDR2 is YSLEER. The CDR3 loop reads CASSPGLNTGELFF. The CDR3 DNA reads TGCGCCAGCAGCCCGGGTCTTAACACCGGGGAGCTGTTTTTT.

On this clone: One end of the junction varies from germline; a read error may be responsible. This sequence joins TRBV10-3 and TRBJ1-1; D ambiguous. The germline V gene has CDR1 ENHRY and CDR2 SYGVKD. The CDR3 spans 13 residues. The CDR3 protein is CAIIEDWGTEAFF. The CDR3 DNA is TGTGCCATCATTGAGGACTGGGGCACTGAAGCTTTCTTT.

V gene TRBV5-1 combines with J gene TRBJ1-2, with 7 bases fitting TRBD1. The CDR3 is made up of 14 amino acids. CDR1 and CDR2 from the germline V gene are SGHRS and YFSETQ. V gave up 4 bases and J gave up 5 bases; unmatched junction bases: 8. The CDR3 is CASSIDRVAYGYTF. The CDR3 DNA is TGCGCCAGCAGCATAGACAGGGTGGCGTATGGCTACACCTTC. The full variable domain, its missing parts supplied by reference TRBV5-1 and TRBJ1-2, is KAGVTQTPRYLIKTRGQQVTLSCSPISGHRSVSWYQQTPGQGLQFLFEYFSETQRNKGNFPGRFSGRQFSNSRSEMNVSTLELGDSALYLCASSIDRVAYGYTFGSGTRLTVV.

The chain couples TRBV5-4 to TRBJ1-2, with TRBD1 matching over 7 bases. The trim removed 0 bases at V and 6 bases at J, leaving 8 bases unmatched. This CDR3 comprises 15 residues. In germline, CDR1 is SGHNT, CDR2 YYREEE (reference sequence). The DNA of the CDR3 is TGTGCCAGCAGCTTGGGTACTAACAGGGGAGATGGCTACACCTTC. Residues: CASSLGTNRGDGYTF.

The chain carries TRBV9 and TRBJ1-3; possible D gene TRBD1, 5 bases. The CDR3 length is 17 residues. Germline CDR1 reads SGDLS; CDR2 reads YYNGEE. Trimming took off 3 bases at V and 2 bases at J, with 18 bases between the two ends. Here the CDR3 reads CASSARGTGSTGNTIYF. The CDR3 nucleotides read TGTGCCAGCAGCGCCCGAGGGACGGGGAGTACTGGAAACACCATATATTTT.

This chain uses TRBV28 with TRBJ1-3; perhaps TRBD1 as D (5 bases). This CDR3 has 17 residues. CDR1 is MDHEN and CDR2 is SYDVKM in the germline V gene. Trimming took 3 bases from V and 6 from J, leaving 21 bases between them. The CDR3, as DNA: TGTGCCAGCAGTTTTGAGGCCTACCAACCCAGGGAAAACACCATATATTTT. This translates into CASSFEAYQPRENTIYF.

Judged by abundance, this clone is medium-sized (0.01 to 0.1%). This chain uses TRBV10-2 with TRBJ2-5, with TRBD2 matching over 7 bases. From germline, CDR1 is WSHSY and CDR2 SAAADI. The CDR3 runs 16 residues. The V segment lost 6 bases and the J segment 2 bases; nucleotides outside the gene matches: 12. CDR3 protein: CASSDGGGEIQETQYF. The CDR3 nucleotides read TGCGCCAGCAGCGACGGTGGGGGGGAGATACAAGAGACCCAGTACTTC.

The CDR3 protein is CASSLGDSFYGYTF. The DNA for the CDR3 is TGTGCCAGCAGCTTGGGGGACAGCTTCTATGGCTACACCTTC. This sequence joins TRBV5-8 and TRBJ1-2, with 7 positions matching TRBD1. V lost 0 bases to trimming and J lost 4 bases; unmatched junction nucleotides: 3. This CDR3 is built from 14 residues. The germline V gene has CDR1 SGHTS and CDR2 YDEGEE.

This clone was seen a few times. The chain links TRBV27 to TRBJ1-1; D is unresolved. Germline V gene sequence: CDR1 MNHEY, CDR2 SMNVEV (reference sequence). V lost 6 bases to trimming and J lost 0 bases, with 11 bases between them. CDR3 length: 14 residues. DNA of the CDR3: TGTGCCAGCAGCTCCCGCACACTGAACACTGAAGCTTTCTTT. Translation: CASSSRTLNTEAFF.

This rearrangement joins TRBV11-2 to TRBJ2-3, with D perhaps TRBD1 (5 bases). The CDR3 runs to 14 residues. The ends were cut back, 2 bases at V and 5 bases at J, with 11 bases in the middle. Germline loops: CDR1 SGHAT, CDR2 FQNNGV. The CDR3 DNA reads TGTGCCAGCAGCTTAAGAAGGGGTGGAGATACGCAGTATTTT. Protein product: CASSLRRGGDTQYF.

Only one count was recorded for this clone. This sequence joins TRBV5-1 and TRBJ1-3; possible D gene TRBD1, 5 bases. CDR1 SGHRS and CDR2 YFSETQ come from the germline V gene. V dropped 0 bases and J dropped 0 bases, with 7 bases sitting between them. This CDR3 comprises 15 residues. The CDR3 DNA sequence: TGCGCCAGCAGCTTGGACGGGGGCTCTGGAAACACCATATATTTT. Its protein is CASSLDGGSGNTIYF.

The chain combines TRBV5-6 with TRBJ1-1; D remains unclear. The V gene lost 4 bases and the J gene lost 4 bases, with 14 bases spanning the gap. The CDR3 extends over 14 amino acids. Germline-derived CDR1 and CDR2 are SGHDT and YYEEEE. CDR3 coding DNA: TGTGCCAGCAGCGGGCCGACTGCCCTCACTGAAGCTTTCTTT. It yields the protein CASSGPTALTEAFF.

This chain connects TRBV30 to TRBJ2-3; TRBD1 or TRBD2 may be the D gene (6 bases each). V lost 0 bases and J lost 0, with 13 bases in between. Germline CDR1 is GTSNPN and CDR2 is SVGIG (reference sequence). The CDR3 covers 16 residues. The CDR3 reads CAWSVRTGASTDTQYF. The CDR3 DNA is TGTGCCTGGAGTGTACGGACGGGGGCTAGCACAGATACGCAGTATTTT.

The V gene is TRBV6-5, the J gene TRBJ1-1, with TRBD1 matching 7 bases. The trim removed 7 bases at V and 0 bases at J, leaving 8 bases unmatched. Per the germline V gene, CDR1 is MNHEY and CDR2 is SVGAGI. The CDR3 consists of 15 residues. CDR3 nucleotides: TGTGCCAGCACCTTAGGGGGCCGAATGAACACTGAAGCTTTCTTT. Residues: CASTLGGRMNTEAFF.

This clone was recorded a few times. V and J are TRBV27 and TRBJ1-2; D is possibly TRBD1 (6 bases). V lost 5 bases, J lost 4 bases, and 11 bases lay in between. CDR3 size: 13 residues. The germline V gene encodes CDR1 MNHEY and CDR2 SMNVEV (reference sequence). CDR3 DNA sequence: TGTGCCAGCAGTCACGGGGACACCTATGGCTACACCTTC. This gives the protein CASSHGDTYGYTF.

The rearrangement links TRBV10-2 to TRBJ2-7; the match to TRBD2 covers 8 bases. Trimming at V came to 7 bases and at J to 3 bases, leaving 5 bases not matched to a gene. The germline gives CDR1 WSHSY, CDR2 SAAADI. CDR3 length equals 13 residues. The CDR3 DNA is TGCGCCAGCAACCGGGGGGGCCTCTACGAGCAGTACTTC. Protein product: CASNRGGLYEQYF.

The chain couples TRBV4-3 to TRBJ2-3, with D unclear. The ends were cut back, 1 base at V and 4 bases at J, with 15 bases in the middle. Germline CDR1 and CDR2: LGHNA and YSLEER. CDR3 length: 16 residues. CDR3 DNA: TGCGCCAGCAGCCAAGTGGGCAGTCCCCACCCAGATACGCAGTATTTT. Translating it yields CASSQVGSPHPDTQYF.

This chain connects TRBV4-1 to TRBJ1-5; D is possibly TRBD1 (5 bases). The CDR3 loop spans 15 amino acids. V lost 0 bases, J lost 3 bases, and 9 bases lay in between. Germline loops: CDR1 MGHRA, CDR2 YSYEKL. CDR3 loop: CASSQDGGVNQPQHF. DNA for the CDR3: TGCGCCAGCAGCCAAGATGGGGGGGTCAATCAGCCCCAGCATTTT.

The chain joins TRBV7-3 to TRBJ1-1, with a possible D match to TRBD1 (5 bases). CDR1 and CDR2 (germline): SGHTA, FQGTGA. The V and J ends lost 5 bases and 2 bases respectively, with 12 bases between them. CDR3 length: 14 residues. CDR3 in amino acids: CASSQGEFNTEAFF. The CDR3 coding sequence is TGTGCCAGCAGCCAAGGGGAGTTCAACACTGAAGCTTTCTTT.